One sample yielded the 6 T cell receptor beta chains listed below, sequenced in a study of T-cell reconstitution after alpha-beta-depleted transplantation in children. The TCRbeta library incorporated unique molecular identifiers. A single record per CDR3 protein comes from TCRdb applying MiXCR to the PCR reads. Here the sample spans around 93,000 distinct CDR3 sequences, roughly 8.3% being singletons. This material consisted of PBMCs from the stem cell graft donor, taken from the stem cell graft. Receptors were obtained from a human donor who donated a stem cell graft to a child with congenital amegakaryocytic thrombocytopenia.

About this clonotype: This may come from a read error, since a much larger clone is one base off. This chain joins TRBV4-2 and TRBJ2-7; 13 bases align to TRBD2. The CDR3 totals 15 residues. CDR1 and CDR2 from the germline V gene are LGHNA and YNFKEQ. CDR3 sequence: CASSQGGLAGHEQHF. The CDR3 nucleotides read TGTGCCAGCAGCCAAGGGGGACTAGCGGGACACGAGCAGCACTTC.

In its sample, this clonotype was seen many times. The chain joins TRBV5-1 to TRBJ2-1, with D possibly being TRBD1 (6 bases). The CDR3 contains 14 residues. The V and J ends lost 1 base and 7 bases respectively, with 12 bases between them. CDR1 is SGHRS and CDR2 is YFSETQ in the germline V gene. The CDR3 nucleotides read TGCGCCAGCAGCTTGTCTCTTGGGACAAATGAGCAGTTCTTC. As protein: CASSLSLGTNEQFF. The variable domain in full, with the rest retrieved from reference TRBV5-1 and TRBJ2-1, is KAGVTQTPRYLIKTRGQQVTLSCSPISGHRSVSWYQQTPGQGLQFLFEYFSETQRNKGNFPGRFSGRQFSNSRSEMNVSTLELGDSALYLCASSLSLGTNEQFFGPGTRLTVL.

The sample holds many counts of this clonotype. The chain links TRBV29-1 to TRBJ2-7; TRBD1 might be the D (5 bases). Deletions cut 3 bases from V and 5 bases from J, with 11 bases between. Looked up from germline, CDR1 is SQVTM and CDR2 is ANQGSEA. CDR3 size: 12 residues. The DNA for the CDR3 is TGCAGCGTTGATTCCCCAGGGCACGAGCAGTACTTC. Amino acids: CSVDSPGHEQYF.

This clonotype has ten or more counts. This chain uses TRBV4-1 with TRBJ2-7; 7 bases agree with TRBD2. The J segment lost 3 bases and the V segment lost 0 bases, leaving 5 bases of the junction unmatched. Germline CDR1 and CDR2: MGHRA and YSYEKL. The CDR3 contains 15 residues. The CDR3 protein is CASSQDGRGIYEQYF. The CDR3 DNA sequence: TGCGCCAGCAGCCAAGATGGGCGGGGGATCTACGAGCAGTACTTC.

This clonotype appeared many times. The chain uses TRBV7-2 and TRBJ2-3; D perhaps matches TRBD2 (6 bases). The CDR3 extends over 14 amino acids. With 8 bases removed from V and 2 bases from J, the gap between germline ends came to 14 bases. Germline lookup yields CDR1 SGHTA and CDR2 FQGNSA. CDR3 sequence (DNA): TGTGCCAGCGGCTATAGCGGCCTCACAGATACGCAGTATTTT. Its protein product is CASGYSGLTDTQYF.

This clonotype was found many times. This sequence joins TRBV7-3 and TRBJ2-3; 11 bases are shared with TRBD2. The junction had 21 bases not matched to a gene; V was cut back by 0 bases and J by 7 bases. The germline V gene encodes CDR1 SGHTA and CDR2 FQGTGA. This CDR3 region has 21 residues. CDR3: CASSLTSGSSGRSSPPYTQYF. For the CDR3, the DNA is TGTGCCAGCAGCTTAACCTCTGGATCTAGCGGGAGGTCAAGCCCCCCCTATACGCAGTATTTT.